The rows below give T cell receptor beta chains drawn from one sample of a study of OX40 agonist ivuxolimab in advanced cancers. Assay used: immunoSEQ multiplex PCR; TCRdb lists only in-frame clones, some missing. The repertoire holds approximately 59,000 clones, with over 70% as singletons. Sequencing used CD4+ or CD8+ T cells sorted from blood, obtained in a trial of the OX40 agonist ivuxolimab. The source of these receptors is an adult with an advanced solid tumor such as melanoma, head and neck, liver or kidney cancer. Both conserved end residues are part of each CDR3. The order of the fields is CDR3 length, J gene, V gene, clone size, D gene, CDR3 protein, CDR3 DNA. D genes are given only for firm matches. Clone size is stated in some rows and not others, as once, few, many or a class when expanded.

cdr3_length: 13
j_call: TRBJ1-1
v_call: TRBV6-5
clone_size: -
d_call: -
cdr3_aa: CASRRGGKTEAFF
cdr3_nt: TGTGCCAGCAGGAGGGGCGGTAAAACTGAAGCTTTCTTT

cdr3_length: 15
j_call: TRBJ2-3
v_call: TRBV28
clone_size: -
d_call: TRBD2
cdr3_aa: CATLTSGVGTDTQYF
cdr3_nt: TGTGCCACCCTGACTAGCGGGGTTGGAACTGATACGCAGTATTTT

cdr3_length: 11
j_call: TRBJ2-3
v_call: TRBV20-1
clone_size: -
d_call: -
cdr3_aa: CSVSSTDTQYF
cdr3_nt: TGCAGTGTGTCTAGCACAGATACGCAGTATTTT

cdr3_length: 18
j_call: TRBJ2-6
v_call: TRBV5-1
clone_size: -
d_call: TRBD1
cdr3_aa: CASSSRTGSFSGANVLTF
cdr3_nt: TGCGCCAGCAGCTCGCGGACAGGTTCCTTCTCTGGGGCCAACGTCCTGACTTTC

cdr3_length: 14
j_call: TRBJ1-2
v_call: TRBV5-1
clone_size: -
d_call: TRBD1
cdr3_aa: CASSFPGTGEGYTF
cdr3_nt: TGCGCCAGCAGCTTCCCCGGGACAGGGGAGGGCTACACCTTC

cdr3_length: 13
j_call: TRBJ1-6
v_call: TRBV25-1
clone_size: -
d_call: TRBD1
cdr3_aa: CARGLTGDSPLHF
cdr3_nt: TGTGCGAGGGGATTAACAGGGGATTCACCCCTCCACTTT

cdr3_length: 15
j_call: TRBJ2-7
v_call: TRBV18
clone_size: -
d_call: TRBD1
cdr3_aa: CASQEAGQDNKGQYF
cdr3_nt: TGTGCCAGCCAGGAAGCAGGACAGGACAATAAGGGGCAGTACTTC

cdr3_length: 17
j_call: TRBJ2-7
v_call: TRBV5-1
clone_size: -
d_call: TRBD2
cdr3_aa: CASSNRGLAGGAYEQYF
cdr3_nt: TGCGCCAGCAGCAACCGAGGACTAGCGGGAGGGGCCTACGAGCAGTACTTC

cdr3_length: 13
j_call: TRBJ1-4
v_call: TRBV28
clone_size: -
d_call: -
cdr3_aa: CASSRTGGGKLFF
cdr3_nt: TGTGCCAGCAGTAGGACCGGCGGGGGGAAACTGTTTTTT

cdr3_length: 19
j_call: TRBJ2-3
v_call: TRBV4-3
clone_size: -
d_call: TRBD2
cdr3_aa: CASSQVIARDSGARDTQYF
cdr3_nt: TGCGCCAGCAGCCAAGTAATCGCTCGGGATAGCGGGGCCCGGGATACGCAGTATTTT

cdr3_length: 14
j_call: TRBJ1-1
v_call: TRBV5-1
clone_size: -
d_call: -
cdr3_aa: CASTKRQGGTEAFF
cdr3_nt: TGCGCCAGCACTAAGAGGCAGGGCGGAACTGAAGCTTTCTTT

cdr3_length: 18
j_call: TRBJ2-4
v_call: TRBV4-1
clone_size: -
d_call: TRBD2
cdr3_aa: CASSPGLAGTIAKNIQYF
cdr3_nt: TGCGCCAGCAGCCCGGGACTAGCGGGTACCATAGCCAAAAACATTCAGTACTTC

cdr3_length: 14
j_call: TRBJ2-7
v_call: TRBV6-6
clone_size: many
d_call: TRBD2
cdr3_aa: CASRRLAGSYEQYF
cdr3_nt: TGTGCCAGCAGGCGACTAGCGGGATCCTACGAGCAGTACTTC

cdr3_length: 13
j_call: TRBJ1-1
v_call: TRBV30
clone_size: -
d_call: -
cdr3_aa: CAWNGQWNTEAFF
cdr3_nt: TGTGCCTGGAACGGACAATGGAACACTGAAGCTTTCTTT

cdr3_length: 16
j_call: TRBJ2-3
v_call: TRBV4-1
clone_size: -
d_call: TRBD2
cdr3_aa: CASSPAGDAITDTQYF
cdr3_nt: TGCGCCAGCAGCCCCGCGGGGGACGCCATTACAGATACGCAGTATTTT

cdr3_length: 13
j_call: TRBJ1-2
v_call: TRBV30
clone_size: -
d_call: TRBD1
cdr3_aa: CAWSRQGADGYTF
cdr3_nt: TGTGCCTGGAGTCGACAGGGGGCAGATGGCTACACCTTC

cdr3_length: 11
j_call: TRBJ1-2
v_call: TRBV6-6
clone_size: -
d_call: -
cdr3_aa: CASRPQGGYTF
cdr3_nt: TGTGCCAGCAGGCCCCAGGGAGGCTACACCTTC

cdr3_length: 13
j_call: TRBJ2-2
v_call: TRBV7-7
clone_size: -
d_call: -
cdr3_aa: CASSPGGGGELFF
cdr3_nt: TGTGCTAGCAGCCCAGGTGGTGGCGGGGAGCTGTTTTTT

cdr3_length: 14
j_call: TRBJ2-5
v_call: TRBV7-9
clone_size: -
d_call: -
cdr3_aa: CASSPPSSGSSGYF
cdr3_nt: TGTGCCAGCAGCCCTCCGAGCTCGGGGAGCTCTGGGTACTTC

cdr3_length: 14
j_call: TRBJ1-4
v_call: TRBV2
clone_size: -
d_call: -
cdr3_aa: CASSVNTGSEKLFF
cdr3_nt: TGTGCCAGCAGTGTTAACACAGGGAGCGAAAAACTGTTTTTT

cdr3_length: 12
j_call: TRBJ1-5
v_call: TRBV19
clone_size: few
d_call: -
cdr3_aa: CASSPYSEPQHF
cdr3_nt: TGTGCCAGTAGTCCCTACAGTGAACCCCAGCATTTT

cdr3_length: 15
j_call: TRBJ2-7
v_call: TRBV27
clone_size: -
d_call: TRBD2
cdr3_aa: CASSLLAGGPYEQYF
cdr3_nt: TGTGCCAGCAGTTTACTAGCGGGAGGCCCCTACGAGCAGTACTTC

cdr3_length: 13
j_call: TRBJ1-2
v_call: TRBV18
clone_size: -
d_call: -
cdr3_aa: CASSPPRGIGYTF
cdr3_nt: TGTGCCAGCTCACCACCCCGGGGTATCGGCTACACCTTC

cdr3_length: 15
j_call: TRBJ2-2
v_call: TRBV11-3
clone_size: -
d_call: TRBD1
cdr3_aa: CASSTGQGGAGELFF
cdr3_nt: TGTGCCAGCAGCACCGGACAGGGTGGGGCCGGGGAGCTGTTTTTT

cdr3_length: 13
j_call: TRBJ2-2
v_call: TRBV19
clone_size: -
d_call: -
cdr3_aa: CASIAARAGELFF
cdr3_nt: TGTGCCAGTATCGCAGCTAGGGCCGGGGAGCTGTTTTTT

cdr3_length: 15
j_call: TRBJ2-1
v_call: TRBV28
clone_size: -
d_call: TRBD2
cdr3_aa: CASSPGTSGTPLQFF
cdr3_nt: TGTGCCAGCAGTCCCGGGACTAGCGGGACCCCTTTGCAGTTCTTC

cdr3_length: 13
j_call: TRBJ1-5
v_call: TRBV6-4
clone_size: -
d_call: -
cdr3_aa: CASAREGNQPQHF
cdr3_nt: TGTGCCAGCGCCAGGGAGGGCAATCAGCCCCAGCATTTT

cdr3_length: 13
j_call: TRBJ2-2
v_call: TRBV27
clone_size: -
d_call: -
cdr3_aa: CAAKRRADGELFF
cdr3_nt: TGTGCCGCAAAACGGAGGGCCGACGGGGAGCTGTTTTTT

cdr3_length: 18
j_call: TRBJ2-2
v_call: TRBV4-2
clone_size: -
d_call: TRBD2
cdr3_aa: CASSQDETSGRAGGELFF
cdr3_nt: TGTGCCAGCAGCCAAGATGAGACTAGCGGGAGGGCTGGCGGGGAGCTGTTTTTT